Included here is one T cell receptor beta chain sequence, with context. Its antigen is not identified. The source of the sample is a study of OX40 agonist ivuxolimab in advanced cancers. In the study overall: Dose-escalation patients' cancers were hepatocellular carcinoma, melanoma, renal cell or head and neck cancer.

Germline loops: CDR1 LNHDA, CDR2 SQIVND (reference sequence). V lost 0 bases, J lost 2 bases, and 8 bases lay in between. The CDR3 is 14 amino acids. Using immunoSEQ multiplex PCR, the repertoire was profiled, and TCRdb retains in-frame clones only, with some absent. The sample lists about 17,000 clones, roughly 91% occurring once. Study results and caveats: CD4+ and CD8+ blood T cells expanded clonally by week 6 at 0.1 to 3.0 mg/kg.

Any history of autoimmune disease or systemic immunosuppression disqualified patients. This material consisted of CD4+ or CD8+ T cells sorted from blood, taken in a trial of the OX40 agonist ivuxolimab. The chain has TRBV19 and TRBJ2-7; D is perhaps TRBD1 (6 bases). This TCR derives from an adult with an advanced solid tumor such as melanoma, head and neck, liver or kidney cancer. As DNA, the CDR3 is TGTGCCAGTAGTATAGAAACAGGGACCTACGAGCAGTACTTC. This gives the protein CASSIETGTYEQYF.